Below are 15 T cell receptor beta chains sequenced from a single sample in a study of blood T cell repertoires in COVID-19. The assay was immunoSEQ multiplex PCR, and TCRdb's table has in-frame clones only and misses some. The table has under 45,000 clones, about 83% seen once; the top ten hold 44%. The sample taken for sequencing was peripheral blood. The source of these receptors is a woman over 75 with active or convalescent COVID-19.

This rearrangement joins TRBV6-6 to TRBJ1-3; D uncertain. This CDR3 region has 13 residues. The germline V gene has CDR1 MNHNY and CDR2 SVGAGI (reference sequence). The V end lost 0 bases, the J end lost 3 bases, and 3 bases lay between the germline ends. The CDR3 region has the DNA TGTGCCAGCAGTTACTCCCTTGGAAACACCATATATTTT. This translates into CASSYSLGNTIYF.

This clone was counted at least ten times. The chain links TRBV19 to TRBJ1-1; 7 nucleotides match TRBD1. The trim removed 5 bases at V and 11 bases at J, leaving 5 bases unmatched. CDR1 and CDR2 (germline): LNHDA, SQIVND (reference sequence). There are 11 residues in the CDR3. The CDR3 bases are TGTGCCAGTAGTGGCCAGGGGGGTGCTTTCTTT. This encodes CASSGQGGAFF.

J is TRBJ1-5 and V is TRBV28; D call uncertain. V shed 5 bases and J shed 2 bases, with 10 bases lying between them. From germline, CDR1 is MDHEN and CDR2 SYDVKM. This CDR3 has 14 amino acids. The CDR3 sequence: CASSRVFGNQPQHF. Here the CDR3 DNA reads TGTGCCAGCAGTCGGGTCTTCGGCAATCAGCCCCAGCATTTT.

The chain has TRBV5-1 and TRBJ2-1; 8 nucleotides align to TRBD2. CDR1 is SGHRS and CDR2 is YFSETQ in the germline V gene. J gave up 9 bases and V 1 base, and 9 bases lay outside the gene matches. The CDR3 length is 15 residues. CDR3 sequence reads: CASSLQQREYAEQFF. The CDR3 coding sequence is TGCGCCAGCAGCTTGCAACAGCGGGAGTACGCTGAGCAGTTCTTC. Full variable domain (outside the CDR3, taken from reference TRBV5-1 and TRBJ2-1): KAGVTQTPRYLIKTRGQQVTLSCSPISGHRSVSWYQQTPGQGLQFLFEYFSETQRNKGNFPGRFSGRQFSNSRSEMNVSTLELGDSALYLCASSLQQREYAEQFFGPGTRLTVL.

The V gene is TRBV28, the J gene TRBJ1-1, with 7 bases lining up with TRBD1. With V trimmed by 7 bases and J by 10 bases, 6 bases remained unmatched. Germline assignment: CDR1 MDHEN and CDR2 SYDVKM. This CDR3 contains 11 residues. The CDR3 region has the DNA TGTGCCAGCACCACCCACAGGGGAGCTTTCTTT. Residues: CASTTHRGAFF.

The V gene is TRBV6-1, the J gene TRBJ2-3; 7 nucleotides align to TRBD1. Trimming at V came to 3 bases and at J to 0 bases, leaving 3 bases not matched to a gene. CDR3 length equals 15 residues. Germline V gives CDR1 MNHNS, CDR2 SASEGT. The CDR3, as DNA: TGTGCCAGCAGTGATCGGGGACAGAGCACAGATACGCAGTATTTT. Protein: CASSDRGQSTDTQYF.

The chain links TRBV19 to TRBJ1-2; D perhaps matches TRBD1 (5 bases). The ends were cut back, 3 bases at V and 7 bases at J, with 18 bases in the middle. The CDR3 runs 15 residues. Germline loops: CDR1 LNHDA, CDR2 SQIVND (reference sequence). The CDR3 reads CASSMAKQAISGYTF. The CDR3 nucleotides are TGTGCCAGTAGTATGGCCAAACAGGCCATTTCTGGCTACACCTTC. The variable domain in full, completed from reference TRBV19 and TRBJ1-2, reads DGGITQSPKYLFRKEGQNVTLSCEQNLNHDAMYWYRQDPGQGLRLIYYSQIVNDFQKGDIAEGYSVSREKKESFPLTVTSAQKNPTAFYLCASSMAKQAISGYTFGSGTRLTVV.

The J gene is TRBJ1-5, the V gene TRBV19; D possibly corresponds to TRBD1 (5 bases). Trimming took off 9 bases at V and 3 bases at J, with 9 bases between the two ends. The CDR3 has 12 amino acids. CDR1 and CDR2 from the germline V gene are LNHDA and SQIVND (reference sequence). The DNA of the CDR3 is TGTGCCAGCAGGGATCCCAATCAGCCCCAGCATTTT. It encodes CASRDPNQPQHF.

A remark on this clone: Other DNA sequences in this sample translate to the same CDR3. The chain employs TRBV12-3 or TRBV12-4 and TRBJ1-5; D remains ambiguous. The CDR3 covers 13 residues. The germline V and J ends were trimmed by 2 bases and 5 bases, with 7 bases remaining between them. DNA for the CDR3: TGTGCCAGCAGTTTATTGAGGGATCAGCCCCAGCATTTT. Protein: CASSLLRDQPQHF.

This clone has a single count. The V call is TRBV28, the J call TRBJ1-4, with D hard to call. This CDR3 has 16 amino acids. CDR1 and CDR2 (germline): MDHEN, SYDVKM. Deletions cut 4 bases from V and 7 bases from J, with 19 bases between. The CDR3 DNA reads TGTGCCAGCAGTTCCCCGCGGGGAAGGGTATTTGAAAAACTGTTTTTT. Amino acids: CASSSPRGRVFEKLFF.

The chain employs TRBV7-2 and TRBJ2-5; 11 positions agree with TRBD1. Looked up from germline, CDR1 is SGHTA and CDR2 is FQGNSA. The length of the CDR3 is 15 residues. V was clipped by 4 bases and J by 1 base; unmatched bases: 2. The CDR3: CASSSDRGPQETQYF. In DNA, the CDR3 is TGTGCCAGCAGCTCGGACAGGGGGCCCCAAGAGACCCAGTACTTC.

The V call is TRBV19, the J call TRBJ2-1, with D perhaps matching TRBD1 (6 bases). CDR3 length: 15 amino acids. Germline V gives CDR1 LNHDA, CDR2 SQIVND (reference sequence). V dropped 4 bases and J dropped 5 bases, with 15 bases sitting between them. CDR3 loop: CASSTLDSEDNEQFF. The CDR3 coding sequence is TGTGCCAGTAGTACTTTGGACAGCGAGGACAATGAGCAGTTCTTC.

The CDR3 DNA reads as TGTGCCAGCAGTGAACTCCGGACTAGCGGGATGGCCGGGGAGCTGTTTTTT. Translated: CASSELRTSGMAGELFF. The chain recombines TRBV25-1 with TRBJ2-2, with 12 bases lining up with TRBD2. Germline V gene sequence: CDR1 MGHDK, CDR2 SYGVNS. V gave up 2 bases and J gave up 6 bases; unmatched junction bases: 7. The CDR3 is 17 residues long.

This chain links TRBV27 with TRBJ2-3; 8 bases align to TRBD2. V lost 3 bases, J lost 0 bases, and 8 bases stayed unmatched. Germline V gene lookup returns CDR1 MNHEY and CDR2 SMNVEV (reference sequence). The CDR3 extends over 17 amino acids. The CDR3 sequence is CASSFGSAGGSTDTQYF. As DNA, the CDR3 is TGTGCCAGCAGTTTCGGATCGGCGGGAGGCAGCACAGATACGCAGTATTTT.

The chain is built from TRBV9 and TRBJ2-1; perhaps TRBD2 as D (6 bases). Germline CDR1 reads SGDLS; CDR2 reads YYNGEE. This CDR3 region has 19 residues. V shed 0 bases and J shed 0 bases, with 19 bases lying between them. CDR3 bases: TGTGCCAGCAGCGTAGTTTGGGGGGTCCGGTACTACTCCTACAATGAGCAGTTCTTC. Amino acid sequence: CASSVVWGVRYYSYNEQFF.